The 6 T cell receptor beta chains reported below all come from one sample, sequenced in a study of cytomegalovirus exposure and HLA in healthy donors. PCR primers comprised 60 Vbeta and 13 Jbeta primers. The data were produced by immunoSEQ multiplex PCR, yet TCRdb's version contains in-frame clones alone and is incomplete. In the table there are roughly 190,000 clones, around 80% of which are singletons. Sequenced material: PBMCs. The receptors were sampled from a woman aged 18-35 years in good health and CMV-seronegative.

The chain employs TRBV18 and TRBJ2-7, with TRBD1 matching 8 bases. The germline gives CDR1 KGHSH, CDR2 LQKENI. With V trimmed by 1 base and J by 6 bases, 8 bases remained unmatched. The CDR3 has 15 residues. The CDR3: CASSPRRDRTSEQYV. The CDR3 DNA reads TGTGCCAGCTCACCACGGCGGGACAGGACATCCGAGCAGTACGTC.

The genes are TRBV11-2 and TRBJ2-1; the match to TRBD2 covers 12 bases. The junction had 9 bases not matched to a gene; V was cut back by 5 bases and J by 7 bases. From germline, CDR1 is SGHAT and CDR2 FQNNGV. CDR3 size: 16 residues. DNA of the CDR3: TGTGCCAGCAGCCCGCTCGAGGGACTAGCGGGTAATGAGCAGTTCTTC. It specifies CASSPLEGLAGNEQFF.

The chain has TRBV28 and TRBJ2-7, with TRBD2 as a possible D gene (6 bases). Germline CDR1 and CDR2: MDHEN and SYDVKM. The CDR3 consists of 13 residues. The germline V and J ends were trimmed by 7 bases and 6 bases, with 16 bases remaining between them. The CDR3 loop reads CASTLRRGSEQYF. The CDR3 bases are TGTGCCAGCACCCTACGGAGGGGATCCGAGCAGTACTTC.

The chain is built from TRBV19 and TRBJ2-1; 7 nucleotides align to TRBD2. This CDR3 has 12 residues. The germline V gene has CDR1 LNHDA and CDR2 SQIVND (reference sequence). V lost 9 bases to trimming and J lost 6 bases; unmatched junction nucleotides: 5. This chain's CDR3 is CASCGSRNEQFF. The CDR3 coding sequence is TGTGCCAGCTGCGGGAGCCGCAATGAGCAGTTCTTC.

The chain links TRBV19 to TRBJ1-5, with a weak D call TRBD1 (6 bases). Trimming pared 1 base from V and 0 bases from J, leaving 16 bases between. CDR1 is LNHDA, CDR2 SQIVND, per germline (reference sequence). The CDR3 loop spans 18 amino acids. The CDR3 is CASSIVGTPDYSNQPQHF. In DNA form, the CDR3 reads TGTGCCAGTAGTATAGTAGGGACACCGGATTATAGCAATCAGCCCCAGCATTTT. Full variable domain (missing parts from reference TRBV19 and TRBJ1-5): DGGITQSPKYLFRKEGQNVTLSCEQNLNHDAMYWYRQDPGQGLRLIYYSQIVNDFQKGDIAEGYSVSREKKESFPLTVTSAQKNPTAFYLCASSIVGTPDYSNQPQHFGDGTRLSIL.

The V call is TRBV12-5, the J call TRBJ2-1; 8 nucleotides line up with TRBD2. V trimming: 7 bases; J trimming: 1 base; junction bases outside the gene matches: 3. From germline, CDR1 is LGHNT and CDR2 FRNRAP. This CDR3 is built from 14 residues. This CDR3 reads CASASGSSYNEQFF. The DNA for the CDR3 is TGTGCTAGTGCCAGCGGGAGTTCCTACAATGAGCAGTTCTTC.